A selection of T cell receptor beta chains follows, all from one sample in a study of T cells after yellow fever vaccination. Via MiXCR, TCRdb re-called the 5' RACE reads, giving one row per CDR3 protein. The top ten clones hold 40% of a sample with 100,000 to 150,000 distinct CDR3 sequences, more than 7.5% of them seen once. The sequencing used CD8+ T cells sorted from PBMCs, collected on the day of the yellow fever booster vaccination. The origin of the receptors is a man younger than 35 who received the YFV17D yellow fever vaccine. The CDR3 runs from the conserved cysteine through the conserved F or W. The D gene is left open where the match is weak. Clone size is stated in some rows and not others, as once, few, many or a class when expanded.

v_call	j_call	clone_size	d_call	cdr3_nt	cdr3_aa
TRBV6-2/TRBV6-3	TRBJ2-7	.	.	TGTGCCAGCAGTTACTCGAAGGCGTACGAGCAGTACTTC	CASSYSKAYEQYF
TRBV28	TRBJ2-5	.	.	TGTGCCAGCAGTGAGCTTCGGGTTGGGGAGACCCAGTACTTC	CASSELRVGETQYF
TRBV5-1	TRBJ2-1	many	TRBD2	TGCGCCAGCAGACCGGGACTAGCAGAAGAGCAGTTCTTC	CASRPGLAEEQFF
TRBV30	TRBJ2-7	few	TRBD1	TGTGCCTGGGATCGGACAGGGTGGTACGAGCAGTACTTC	CAWDRTGWYEQYF
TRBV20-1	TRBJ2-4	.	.	TGCAGTGCTAGAGCCCTAGCCATTACCATTCAGTACTTC	CSARALAITIQYF
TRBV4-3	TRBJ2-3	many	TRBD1	TGCGCCAGCAGCCAAGGGGGGGACCGGGACAGGTACACAGATACGCAGTATTTT	CASSQGGDRDRYTDTQYF
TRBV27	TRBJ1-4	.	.	TGTGCCAGCAGTCCCGTCGGAGAAAAACTGTTTTTT	CASSPVGEKLFF
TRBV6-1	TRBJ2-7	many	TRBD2	TGTGCCAGCAGCGAAGGCGGGGGCTCCTACGAGCAGTACTTC	CASSEGGGSYEQYF
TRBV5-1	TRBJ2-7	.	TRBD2	TGCGCCAGCACCCGCTCGGGGGGGACTACAATCGAGCAGTACTTC	CASTRSGGTTIEQYF
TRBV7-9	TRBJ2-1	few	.	TGTGCCAGCAGCTTAGTTCTCGATGAGCAGTTCTTC	CASSLVLDEQFF
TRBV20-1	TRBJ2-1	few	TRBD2	TGCAGGACCTCTCGGGGGGGATACAATGAGCAGTTCTTC	CRTSRGGYNEQFF
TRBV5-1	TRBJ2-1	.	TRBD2	TGCGCCAGCAGCTTGTGGAAGCGGGGGGGCCCCGATGAGCAGTTCTTC	CASSLWKRGGPDEQFF
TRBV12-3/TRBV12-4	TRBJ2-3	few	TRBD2	TGTGCCAGCAGTTCAACTAGCGGGGGCCGACTCTACCTCGTGTATTTT	CASSSTSGGRLYLVYF
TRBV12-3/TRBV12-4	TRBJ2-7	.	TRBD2	TGTGCCAGCAGGGAAGAGGGAGGGGCTAGATACGAGCAGTACTTC	CASREEGGARYEQYF
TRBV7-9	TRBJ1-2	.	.	TGTGCCAGCAGCTTTGGGGACACTGTCTCCTTC	CASSFGDTVSF
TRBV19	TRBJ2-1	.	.	TGTGCCAGTAGTATTGAGGAATTCTTGAATGAGCAGTTCTTC	CASSIEEFLNEQFF
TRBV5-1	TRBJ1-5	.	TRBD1	TGCGCCAGCAGTCCAACAGGGGGAGGCAATCAGCCCCAGCATTTT	CASSPTGGGNQPQHF
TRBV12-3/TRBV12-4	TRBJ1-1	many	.	TGTGCCAGCAGTTTATTACAGGGCTATACTGAAGCTTTCTTT	CASSLLQGYTEAFF
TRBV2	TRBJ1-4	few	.	TGTGCCAGCGGCGGCAGAGTCACTAATGAAAAACTGTTTTTT	CASGGRVTNEKLFF
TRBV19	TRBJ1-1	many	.	TGTGCCAGTAGTGCGGGGGGCACTGAAGCTTTCTTT	CASSAGGTEAFF
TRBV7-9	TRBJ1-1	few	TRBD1	TGTGCCAGCAGCTTAAGGGTACAGGGGGCGGTGGGCACTGAAGCTTTCTTT	CASSLRVQGAVGTEAFF
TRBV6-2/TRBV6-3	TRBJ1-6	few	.	TGTGCCAGCAGTTACGGGGAGAGCAATTCACCCCTCCACTTT	CASSYGESNSPLHF
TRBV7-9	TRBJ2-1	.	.	TGTGCCAGCAGCTTAGTAGAGAATGAGCAGTTCTTC	CASSLVENEQFF
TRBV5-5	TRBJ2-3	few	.	TGTGCCAGCAGCGGATGGTCCACAGATACGCAGTATTTT	CASSGWSTDTQYF
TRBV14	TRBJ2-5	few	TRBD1	TGTGCCAGCACTCCGTTTAAGACAGGGAAGGGAGAGACCCAGTACTTC	CASTPFKTGKGETQYF
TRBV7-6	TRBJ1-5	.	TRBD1	TGTGCCAGCAGCTCGACAGGGTCGTCAGCCCAGCATTTT	CASSSTGSSAQHF
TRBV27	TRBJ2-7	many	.	TGTGCCAGCGGCCCGTACTACGAGCAGTACTTC	CASGPYYEQYF
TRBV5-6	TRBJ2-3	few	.	TGTGCCAGCAGCTTGAGTGAGACCGGCAGAAAGCAGTATTTT	CASSLSETGRKQYF
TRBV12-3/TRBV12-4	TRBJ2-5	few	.	TGTGCCAGCAGTTTATACAACCAAGAGACCCAGTACTTC	CASSLYNQETQYF
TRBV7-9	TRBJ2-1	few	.	TGTGCCAGCAGCTTAGGGGTCGGAAAGTTGCATGAGCAGTTCTTC	CASSLGVGKLHEQFF
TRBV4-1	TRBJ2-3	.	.	TGCGCCAGCAGCCAAGTAGGAACTGGAATGAGCACAGATACGCAGTATTTT	CASSQVGTGMSTDTQYF
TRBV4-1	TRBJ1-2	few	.	TGCGCCAGCAGCCAAGTCTTGTCAGGCTTGGCCTATGGCTACACCTTC	CASSQVLSGLAYGYTF